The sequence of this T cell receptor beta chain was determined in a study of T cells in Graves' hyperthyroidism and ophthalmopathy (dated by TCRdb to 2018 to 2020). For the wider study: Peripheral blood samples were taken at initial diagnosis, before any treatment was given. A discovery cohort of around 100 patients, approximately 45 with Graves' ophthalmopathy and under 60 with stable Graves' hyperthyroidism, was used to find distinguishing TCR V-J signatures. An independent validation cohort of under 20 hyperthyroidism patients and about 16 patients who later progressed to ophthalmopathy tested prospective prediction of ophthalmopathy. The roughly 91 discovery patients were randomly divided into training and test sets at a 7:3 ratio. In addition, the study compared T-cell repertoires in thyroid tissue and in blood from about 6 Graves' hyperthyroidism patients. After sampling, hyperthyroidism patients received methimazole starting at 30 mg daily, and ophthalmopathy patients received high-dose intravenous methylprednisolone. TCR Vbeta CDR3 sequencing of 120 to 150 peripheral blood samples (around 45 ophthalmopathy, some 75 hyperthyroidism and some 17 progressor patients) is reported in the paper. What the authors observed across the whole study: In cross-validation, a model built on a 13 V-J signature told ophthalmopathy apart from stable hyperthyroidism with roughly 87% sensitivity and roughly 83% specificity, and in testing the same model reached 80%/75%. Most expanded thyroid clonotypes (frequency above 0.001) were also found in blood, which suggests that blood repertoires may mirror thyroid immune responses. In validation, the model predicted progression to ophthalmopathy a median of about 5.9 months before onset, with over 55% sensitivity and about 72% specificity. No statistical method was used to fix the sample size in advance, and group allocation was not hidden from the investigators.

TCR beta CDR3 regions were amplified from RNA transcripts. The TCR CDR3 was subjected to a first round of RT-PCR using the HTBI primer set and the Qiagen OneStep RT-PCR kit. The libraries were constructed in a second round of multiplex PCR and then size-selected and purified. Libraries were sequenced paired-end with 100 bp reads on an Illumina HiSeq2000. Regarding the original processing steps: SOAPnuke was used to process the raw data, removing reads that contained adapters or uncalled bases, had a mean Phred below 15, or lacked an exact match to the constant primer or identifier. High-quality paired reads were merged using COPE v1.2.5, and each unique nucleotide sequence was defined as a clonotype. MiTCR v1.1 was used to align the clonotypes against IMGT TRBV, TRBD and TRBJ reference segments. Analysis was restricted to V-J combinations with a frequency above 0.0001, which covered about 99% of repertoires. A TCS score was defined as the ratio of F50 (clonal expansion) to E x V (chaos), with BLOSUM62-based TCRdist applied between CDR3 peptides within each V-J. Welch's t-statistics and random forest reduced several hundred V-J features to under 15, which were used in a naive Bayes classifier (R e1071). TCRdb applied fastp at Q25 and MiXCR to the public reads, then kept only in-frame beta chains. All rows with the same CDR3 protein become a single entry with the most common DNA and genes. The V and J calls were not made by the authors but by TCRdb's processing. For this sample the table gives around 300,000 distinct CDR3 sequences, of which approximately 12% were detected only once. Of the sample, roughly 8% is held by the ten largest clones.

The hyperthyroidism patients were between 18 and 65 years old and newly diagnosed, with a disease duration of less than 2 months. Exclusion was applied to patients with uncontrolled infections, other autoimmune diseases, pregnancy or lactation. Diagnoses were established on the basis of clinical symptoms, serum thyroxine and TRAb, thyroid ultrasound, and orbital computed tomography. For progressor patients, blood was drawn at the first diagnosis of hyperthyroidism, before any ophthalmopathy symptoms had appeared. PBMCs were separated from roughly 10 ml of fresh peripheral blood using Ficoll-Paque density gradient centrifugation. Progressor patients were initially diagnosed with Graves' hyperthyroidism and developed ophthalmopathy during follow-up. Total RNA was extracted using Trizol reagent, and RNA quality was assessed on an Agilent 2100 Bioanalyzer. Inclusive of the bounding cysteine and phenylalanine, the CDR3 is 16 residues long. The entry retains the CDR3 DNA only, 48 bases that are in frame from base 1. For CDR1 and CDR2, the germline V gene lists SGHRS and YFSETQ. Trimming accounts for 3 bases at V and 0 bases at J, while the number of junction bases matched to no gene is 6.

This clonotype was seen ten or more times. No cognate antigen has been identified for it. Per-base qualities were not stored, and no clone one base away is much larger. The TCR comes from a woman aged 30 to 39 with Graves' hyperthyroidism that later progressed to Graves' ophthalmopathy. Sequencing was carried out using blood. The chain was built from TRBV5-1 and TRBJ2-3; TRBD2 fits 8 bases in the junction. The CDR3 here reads CASSSGPGGSTDTQYF. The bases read TGCGCCAGCAGCTCCGGGCCGGGAGGGAGCACAGATACGCAGTATTTT.